A single sample gave rise to the 29 T cell receptor beta chains below, sequenced in a study of T cells in Graves' hyperthyroidism and ophthalmopathy. TCR beta CDR3 region amplification was performed from RNA transcripts. HTBI primers were used for first-round RT-PCR of the TCR CDR3. TCRdb fed the multiplex PCR reads into MiXCR, producing one record per CDR3 protein. The data hold approximately 400,000 distinct CDR3 sequences, with approximately 15% observed a single time. What was sequenced was blood. These receptors were collected from a woman aged 25 to 39 with Graves' ophthalmopathy.

In this sample, this clonotype turned up many times. The V call is TRBV20-1, the J call TRBJ2-5; 8 bases are a match to TRBD2. Germline V CDR1 and CDR2: DFQATT, SNEGSKA (reference sequence). CDR3 length: 14 amino acids. V lost 6 bases and J lost 5; bases outside the gene matches: 11. CDR3 residues: CSAPPRGGPETQYF. The CDR3 DNA is TGCAGTGCCCCCCCCCGCGGGGGGCCGGAGACCCAGTACTTC.

Ten or more counts support this clonotype. This chain joins TRBV30 and TRBJ1-1; D possibly corresponds to TRBD1 (6 bases). Germline loops: CDR1 GTSNPN, CDR2 SVGIG (reference sequence). There are 17 residues in the CDR3. Trimming pared 3 bases from V and 0 bases from J, leaving 20 bases between. The CDR3 bases are TGTGCCTGGAGACTCCGGGGGGCGAACCACATGAACACTGAAGCTTTCTTT. This gives the protein CAWRLRGANHMNTEAFF.

This clonotype showed up just a few times. The chain has TRBV9 and TRBJ2-2; 8 bases align to TRBD2. The CDR3 runs to 17 residues. From germline, CDR1 is SGDLS and CDR2 YYNGEE. Germline trimming cut 0 bases from V and 1 base from J; bases unmatched to any gene: 5. CDR3 sequence reads: CASSVEGAGENTGELFF. DNA for the CDR3: TGTGCCAGCAGCGTAGAGGGAGCGGGGGAGAACACCGGGGAGCTGTTTTTT. The variable domain in full, completed from reference TRBV9 and TRBJ2-2, reads DSGVTQTPKHLITATGQRVTLRCSPRSGDLSVYWYQQSLDQGLQFLIQYYNGEERAKGNILERFSAQQFPDLHSELNLSSLELGDSALYFCASSVEGAGENTGELFFGEGSRLTVL.

Concerning this clonotype itself: This may arise from a read error, as a much more abundant clone is one base away. The rearrangement uses TRBV2 and TRBJ2-2, with 13 nucleotides matching TRBD2. Germline CDR1 and CDR2: SNHLY and FYNNEI. This CDR3 has 16 amino acids. CDR3 protein: CASTLGLAGNAGELFF. The DNA for the CDR3 is TGTGCCAGCACCCTGGGACTAGCGGGGAACGCCGGGGAGCTGTTTTTT.

This clonotype showed up many times. The rearrangement links TRBV12-3 or TRBV12-4 to TRBJ2-7, with TRBD2 matching 9 bases. Trimming at V came to 6 bases and at J to 1 base, leaving 4 bases not matched to a gene. The CDR3 runs 14 residues. CDR3 nucleotide sequence: TGTGCCAGCAGGCTAGCGGGGCTTTCCTACGAGCAGTACTTC. It translates to CASRLAGLSYEQYF.

Ten or more counts support this clonotype. The chain couples TRBV11-2 to TRBJ2-1, with 16 bases lining up with TRBD2. CDR1 and CDR2 from the germline V gene are SGHAT and FQNNGV. CDR3 length: 18 amino acids. V was clipped by 5 bases and J by 9 bases; unmatched bases: 13. Here the CDR3 reads CASSLGLAGGLGEREQFF. CDR3 DNA: TGTGCCAGCAGCCTGGGACTAGCGGGGGGGCTTGGAGAACGTGAGCAGTTCTTC.

This clonotype has at least ten counts. V gene TRBV20-1 combines with J gene TRBJ2-3, with 13 bases aligning to TRBD2. Germline lookup yields CDR1 DFQATT and CDR2 SNEGSKA (reference sequence). The CDR3 extends over 16 amino acids. V lost 2 bases and J lost 2; bases outside the gene matches: 4. The CDR3 DNA reads as TGCAGTGCTAGAAGACTAGCGGGGGGCCACACAGATACGCAGTATTTT. Translating gives CSARRLAGGHTDTQYF.

This clonotype appeared many times. V usage is TRBV4-1 and J usage is TRBJ1-5; D perhaps matches TRBD1 (5 bases). Trimming left V 4 bases short and J 4 bases short, with 17 bases between. The germline V gene has CDR1 MGHRA and CDR2 YSYEKL. The CDR3 runs to 16 residues. CDR3 coding DNA: TGCGCCAGCAGCCCCACCGATGGGGCGACTAATCAGCCCCAGCATTTT. Translation gives CASSPTDGATNQPQHF.

This clonotype was counted many times. The V call is TRBV27, the J call TRBJ2-1, with 15 bases that match TRBD2. With V trimmed by 5 bases and J by 6 bases, 5 bases remained unmatched. CDR3 size: 16 residues. The germline V gene encodes CDR1 MNHEY and CDR2 SMNVEV (reference sequence). The CDR3 protein is CASSSGTSGGFNEQFF. The CDR3 coding sequence is TGTGCCAGCAGTAGCGGGACTAGCGGGGGGTTCAATGAGCAGTTCTTC.

This clonotype was counted ten times or more. This rearrangement joins TRBV6-5 to TRBJ1-3; TRBD1 matches 7 bases. The CDR3 is 16 residues long. In germline, CDR1 is MNHEY, CDR2 SVGAGI. J lost 4 bases, V lost 0 bases, and 6 bases had no gene match. CDR3 nucleotide sequence: TGTGCCAGCAGTTACTCGACAGGGCTGACAGGAAACACCATATATTTT. Protein sequence: CASSYSTGLTGNTIYF.

This clonotype was seen many times. V usage is TRBV7-2 and J usage is TRBJ1-5; D not resolved. Trimming shortened V by 8 bases and J by 1 base, and 12 bases separated the two germline ends. This CDR3 has 14 residues. CDR1 SGHTA and CDR2 FQGNSA come from the germline V gene. CDR3 residues: CASHGEGSNQPQHF. As DNA, the CDR3 is TGTGCCAGCCATGGAGAGGGAAGCAATCAGCCCCAGCATTTT.

This clonotype came up many times. V usage is TRBV10-1 and J usage is TRBJ2-1; D uncertain. V dropped 8 bases and J dropped 6 bases, with 14 bases sitting between them. CDR1 and CDR2 (germline): WNHNN, SYGVQD (reference sequence). CDR3 size: 13 residues. This CDR3 reads CASVRRYSNEQFF. The CDR3 bases are TGCGCCAGCGTCCGGCGGTATTCCAATGAGCAGTTCTTC.

As for this clonotype: A read error may produce the germline difference seen at one junction end. The genes are TRBV20-1 and TRBJ2-2, with D possibly being TRBD2 (6 bases). CDR1 DFQATT and CDR2 SNEGSKA come from the germline V gene (reference sequence). There are 15 residues in the CDR3. The CDR3 reads CSAGDNGDGEEKLFF. Written as DNA, the CDR3 is TGCAGTGCTGGAGATAATGGGGACGGGGAGGAAAAGCTGTTTTTT.

J is TRBJ1-5 and V is TRBV20-1, with unresolved D. In germline, CDR1 is DFQATT, CDR2 SNEGSKA (reference sequence). The germline V and J ends were trimmed by 0 bases and 6 bases, with 6 bases remaining between them. This CDR3 is 12 amino acids long. CDR3 amino acids: CSARDLSQPQHF. CDR3 bases: TGCAGTGCTAGAGATCTGTCTCAGCCCCAGCATTTT.

This clonotype was seen many times. The chain recombines TRBV6-1 with TRBJ2-2; TRBD1 aligns across 7 bases. This CDR3 region has 17 residues. From germline, CDR1 is MNHNS and CDR2 SASEGT. Trimming cost V 7 bases and J 2 bases; bases outside gene matches: 13. The CDR3 coding sequence is TGTGCCAGCACCAGACCGGGACAGATCTTAAACACCGGGGAGCTGTTTTTT. It specifies CASTRPGQILNTGELFF.

This clonotype was recorded at least ten times. This sequence joins TRBV20-1 and TRBJ2-3; D uncertain. The germline CDR1 and CDR2 sequences are DFQATT and SNEGSKA (reference sequence). Trimming cost V 0 bases and J 5 bases, with 15 bases left between them. The CDR3 covers 15 residues. CDR3 coding DNA: TGCAGTGCTAGAGAGGACCTCATCGTGGGAGATACGCAGTATTTT. This sequence encodes CSAREDLIVGDTQYF.

The chain joins TRBV6-1 to TRBJ1-1; a weak D match, TRBD1 (5 bases). CDR3 length: 17 residues. V lost 10 bases to trimming and J lost 0 bases, with 24 bases between them. The germline CDR1 and CDR2 sequences are MNHNS and SASEGT. The CDR3 nucleotides read TGTGCCACCTCTGGGGCACTTCAGGTGCTTTTGAACACTGAAGCTTTCTTT. Amino acid sequence: CATSGALQVLLNTEAFF.

This clonotype was seen ten or more times. J is TRBJ1-6 and V is TRBV6-2 or TRBV6-3; D is uncertain. The CDR3 consists of 14 residues. The germline gives CDR1 MNHEY, CDR2 SVGEGT. Between the trimmed V and J ends, which lost 7 bases and 7 bases, there was a span of 14 bases. The CDR3 nucleotides are TGTGCCAGCAATAGAGAGCTCGGAAATTCACCCCTCCACTTT. It translates to CASNRELGNSPLHF.

This clonotype was seen repeatedly, ten times or more. V is TRBV2 and J is TRBJ2-4; D ambiguous. The germline V gene encodes CDR1 SNHLY and CDR2 FYNNEI. The V gene lost 5 bases and the J gene lost 14 bases, with 16 bases spanning the gap. The CDR3 length is 12 residues. CDR3 bases: TGTGCCAGCAGTCCCCTGCGCAGTTCTGAGTACTTC. Translated, it gives CASSPLRSSEYF. Full variable domain (rest looked up from reference TRBV2 and TRBJ2-4): EPEVTQTPSHQVTQMGQEVILRCVPISNHLYFYWYRQILGQKVEFLVSFYNNEISEKSEIFDDQFSVERPDGSNFTLKIRSTKLEDSAMYFCASSPLRSSEYFGAGTRLSVL.

This clonotype was seen repeatedly, ten times or more. Here the CDR3 DNA reads TGTGCCAGCATTCTACAGGGGGGACTAGCGGGCCTCTCCGGCTCGGAGACCCAGTACTTC. Its translation: CASILQGGLAGLSGSETQYF. The chain carries TRBV6-1 and TRBJ2-5; TRBD2 matches 12 bases. The V gene end was trimmed by 7 bases and the J gene end by 5 bases; junction bases not matched to a gene: 23. This CDR3 has 20 amino acids. The germline V gene has CDR1 MNHNS and CDR2 SASEGT.

This clonotype was counted a few times. V usage is TRBV9 and J usage is TRBJ1-2; D is ambiguous. The V gene lost 0 bases and the J gene lost 0 bases, with 15 bases spanning the gap. Per germline, CDR1 SGDLS and CDR2 YYNGEE. The CDR3 has 17 amino acids. This chain's CDR3 is CASSVGLREISNYGYTF. The CDR3 DNA sequence: TGTGCCAGCAGCGTAGGATTAAGGGAGATCTCTAACTATGGCTACACCTTC. Using reference TRBV9 and TRBJ1-2 for the parts outside the CDR3, the full variable domain is DSGVTQTPKHLITATGQRVTLRCSPRSGDLSVYWYQQSLDQGLQFLIQYYNGEERAKGNILERFSAQQFPDLHSELNLSSLELGDSALYFCASSVGLREISNYGYTFGSGTRLTVV.

In this sample, this clonotype turned up many times. The chain carries TRBV14 and TRBJ2-1; 9 bases align to TRBD1. Germline CDR1 is SGHDN and CDR2 is FVKESK. V was clipped by 4 bases and J by 9 bases; unmatched bases: 7. This CDR3 has 14 amino acids. CDR3 DNA sequence: TGTGCCAGCAGCCCAGGGACAGGGTACGGTGAGCAGTTCTTC. It encodes CASSPGTGYGEQFF.

The chain joins TRBV6-4 to TRBJ2-1, with a weak D call TRBD1 (6 bases). Germline assignment: CDR1 MRHNA and CDR2 SNTAGT. There are 13 residues in the CDR3. V was pared by 4 bases and J by 9 bases, with 13 bases between. CDR3 nucleotides: TGTGCCAGCAGTGCTCAACAGGGAATTGAGCAGTTCTTC. It translates to CASSAQQGIEQFF.

This clonotype was observed many times. This chain joins TRBV12-3 or TRBV12-4 and TRBJ1-2; the D is unclear. Trimming left V 3 bases short and J 3 bases short, with 14 bases between. The CDR3 length is 15 residues. This CDR3 is CASSFGSHPYYGYTF. DNA for the CDR3: TGTGCCAGCAGTTTTGGCAGTCACCCCTACTATGGCTACACCTTC.

This clonotype has more than one count but fewer than ten. V usage is TRBV24-1 and J usage is TRBJ2-1; the match to TRBD2 covers 10 bases. The CDR3 covers 16 residues. With 9 bases clipped from V and 2 bases from J, the junction kept 9 bases outside the gene matches. Germline V lookup: CDR1 KGHDR, CDR2 SFDVKD. The CDR3 loop reads CATRPSGGSTYNEQFF. The DNA of the CDR3 is TGTGCCACCCGTCCTAGCGGGGGCAGTACCTACAATGAGCAGTTCTTC.

This clonotype was counted many times. This chain joins TRBV11-2 and TRBJ2-1, with 8 bases matching TRBD2. V trimming: 1 base; J trimming: 9 bases; junction bases outside the gene matches: 8. Per germline, CDR1 SGHAT and CDR2 FQNNGV. The CDR3 totals 15 residues. The CDR3 DNA reads as TGTGCCAGCAGCTTAGGCTGGCGGGCGGGGGGTGAGCAGTTCTTC. It is translated as CASSLGWRAGGEQFF. The variable domain in full, completed from reference TRBV11-2 and TRBJ2-1, reads EAGVAQSPRYKIIEKRQSVAFWCNPISGHATLYWYQQILGQGPKLLIQFQNNGVVDDSQLPKDRFSAERLKGVDSTLKIQPAKLEDSAVYLCASSLGWRAGGEQFFGPGTRLTVL.

This clonotype came up a few times. This chain connects TRBV6-1 to TRBJ2-2; D may be TRBD1 or TRBD2 (5 bases each). Per germline, CDR1 MNHNS and CDR2 SASEGT. This CDR3 has 15 residues. Trimming took 6 bases from V and 7 from J, leaving 18 bases between them. The CDR3 spells CASRPTEGAGGELFF. CDR3 in DNA: TGTGCCAGCAGACCGACAGAGGGCGCCGGCGGGGAGCTGTTTTTT.

This clonotype was picked up a small number of times. V usage is TRBV4-2 and J usage is TRBJ2-2, with 11 bases that match TRBD2. Germline-derived CDR1 and CDR2 are LGHNA and YNFKEQ. With V trimmed by 1 base and J by 3 bases, 4 bases remained unmatched. CDR3 size: 17 residues. CDR3 DNA sequence: TGTGCCAGCAGCCAAGTAGCGGGGGGGCTGGACACCGGGGAGCTGTTTTTT. This codes for CASSQVAGGLDTGELFF.

Ten or more counts support this clonotype. The rearrangement joins TRBV28 to TRBJ2-7; D might be TRBD2 (5 bases). The CDR3 has 15 amino acids. Trimming stripped 8 bases from V and 5 bases from J, with 22 bases between. Germline V CDR1 and CDR2: MDHEN, SYDVKM. This CDR3 is CASAQGLLLGNEQYF. The DNA of the CDR3 is TGTGCCAGCGCTCAAGGACTCCTGCTGGGTAACGAGCAGTACTTC.